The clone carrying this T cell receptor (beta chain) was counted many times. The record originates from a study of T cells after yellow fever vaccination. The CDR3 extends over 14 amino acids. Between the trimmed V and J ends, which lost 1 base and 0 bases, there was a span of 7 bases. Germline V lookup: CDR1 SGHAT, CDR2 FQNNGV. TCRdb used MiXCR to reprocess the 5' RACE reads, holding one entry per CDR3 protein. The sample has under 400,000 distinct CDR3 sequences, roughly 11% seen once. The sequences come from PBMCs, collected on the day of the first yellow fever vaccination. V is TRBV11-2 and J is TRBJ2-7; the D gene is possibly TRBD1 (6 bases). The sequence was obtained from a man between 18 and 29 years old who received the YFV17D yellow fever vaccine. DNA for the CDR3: TGTGCCAGCAGCTTAGGACAGGCCTCCTACGAGCAGTACTTC. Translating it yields CASSLGQASYEQYF.